Included here is one T cell receptor beta chain sequence, with context. Sequencing used immunoSEQ multiplex PCR; TCRdb keeps in-frame clones, though not all of them. The sample has roughly 410,000 clones; roughly 96% are singletons. The sample is drawn from a study of shared clonotypes between healthy human individuals. Trimming removed 8 bases at V and 3 bases at J, with 14 bases between. Germline-derived CDR1 and CDR2 are MNHNS and SASEGT. The CDR3 is 13 amino acids. This sequence joins TRBV6-1 and TRBJ2-7; tentatively, D is TRBD1 (6 bases). This TCR came from a man aged 25-45 years in good health. The sequenced sample was memory CD8+ T cells sorted from blood. The subset denotes: CD45RO+ cells pooled with CCR7-negative TemRA cells. The CDR3 nucleotides are TGTGCCAGCGCCATCCGACAGGTCTACGAGCAGTACTTC. Its protein product is CASAIRQVYEQYF.